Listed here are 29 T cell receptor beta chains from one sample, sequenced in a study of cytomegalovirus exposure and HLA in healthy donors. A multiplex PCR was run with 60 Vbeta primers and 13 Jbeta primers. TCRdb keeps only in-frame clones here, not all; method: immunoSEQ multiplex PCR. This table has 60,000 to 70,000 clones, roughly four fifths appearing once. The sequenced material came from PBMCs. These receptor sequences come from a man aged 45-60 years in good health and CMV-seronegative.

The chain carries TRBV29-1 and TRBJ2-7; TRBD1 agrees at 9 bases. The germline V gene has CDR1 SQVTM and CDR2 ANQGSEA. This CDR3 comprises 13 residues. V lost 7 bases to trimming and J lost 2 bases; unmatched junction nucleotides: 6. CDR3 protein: CSGGDRATYEQYF. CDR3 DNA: TGCAGCGGGGGGGACAGGGCCACCTACGAGCAGTACTTC.

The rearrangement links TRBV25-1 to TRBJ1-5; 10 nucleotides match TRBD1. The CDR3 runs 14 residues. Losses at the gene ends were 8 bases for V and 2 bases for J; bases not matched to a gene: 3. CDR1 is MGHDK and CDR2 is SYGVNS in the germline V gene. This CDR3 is CASAGTGGNQPQHF. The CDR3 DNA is TGTGCCAGCGCCGGGACAGGGGGCAATCAGCCCCAGCATTTT.

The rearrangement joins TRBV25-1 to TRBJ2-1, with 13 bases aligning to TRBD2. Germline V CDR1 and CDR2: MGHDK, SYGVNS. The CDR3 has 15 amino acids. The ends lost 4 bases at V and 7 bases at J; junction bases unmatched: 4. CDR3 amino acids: CASSGLAGGRNEQFF. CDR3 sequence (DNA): TGTGCCAGCAGTGGACTAGCGGGGGGTAGGAATGAGCAGTTCTTC.

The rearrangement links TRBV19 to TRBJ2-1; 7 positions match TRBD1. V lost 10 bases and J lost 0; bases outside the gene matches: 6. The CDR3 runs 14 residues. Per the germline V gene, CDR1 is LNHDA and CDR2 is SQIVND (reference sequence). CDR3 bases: TGTGCCACCTCGGACAGGAGCTCCTACAATGAGCAGTTCTTC. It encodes CATSDRSSYNEQFF.

CDR3 nucleotide sequence: TGTGCCAGCAGTGACCTTTCTGGAAACACCATATATTTT. It specifies CASSDLSGNTIYF. The chain uses TRBV2 and TRBJ1-3, with no clear D. CDR1 SNHLY and CDR2 FYNNEI come from the germline V gene. The CDR3 is 13 residues long. V was trimmed by 3 bases and J by 1 base, leaving 4 bases between them.

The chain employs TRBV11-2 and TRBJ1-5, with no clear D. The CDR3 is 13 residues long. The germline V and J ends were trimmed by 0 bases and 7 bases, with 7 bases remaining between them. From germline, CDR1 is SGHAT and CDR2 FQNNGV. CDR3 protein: CASSLDLGQPQHF. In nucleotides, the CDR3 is TGTGCCAGCAGCTTAGATTTGGGCCAGCCCCAGCATTTT.

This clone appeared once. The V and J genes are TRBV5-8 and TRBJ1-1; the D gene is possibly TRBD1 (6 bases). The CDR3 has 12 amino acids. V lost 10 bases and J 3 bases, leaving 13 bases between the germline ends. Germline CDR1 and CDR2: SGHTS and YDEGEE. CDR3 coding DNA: TGTGCCCCAAGGGGGAGATACACTGAAGCTTTCTTT. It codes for CAPRGRYTEAFF.

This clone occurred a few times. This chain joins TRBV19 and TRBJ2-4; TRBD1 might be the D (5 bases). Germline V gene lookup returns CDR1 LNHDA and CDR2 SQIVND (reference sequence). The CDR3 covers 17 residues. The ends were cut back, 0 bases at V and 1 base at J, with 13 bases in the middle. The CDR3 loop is CASSIDKTRAAKNIQYF. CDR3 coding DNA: TGTGCCAGTAGTATAGATAAAACCAGGGCGGCCAAAAACATTCAGTACTTC.

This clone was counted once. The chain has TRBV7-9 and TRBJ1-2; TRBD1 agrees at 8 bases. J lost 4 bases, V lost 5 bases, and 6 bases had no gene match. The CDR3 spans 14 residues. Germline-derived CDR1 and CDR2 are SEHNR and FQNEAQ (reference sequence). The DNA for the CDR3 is TGTGCCAGCAGCACCGGGACAGGCTCCTATGGCTACACCTTC. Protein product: CASSTGTGSYGYTF.

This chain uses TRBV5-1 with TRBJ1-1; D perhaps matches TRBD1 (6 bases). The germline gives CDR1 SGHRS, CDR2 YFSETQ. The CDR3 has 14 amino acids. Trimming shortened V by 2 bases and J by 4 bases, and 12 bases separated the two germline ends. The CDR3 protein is CASSLQGSGTEAFF. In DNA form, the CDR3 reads TGCGCCAGCAGCTTACAGGGCTCAGGCACTGAAGCTTTCTTT.

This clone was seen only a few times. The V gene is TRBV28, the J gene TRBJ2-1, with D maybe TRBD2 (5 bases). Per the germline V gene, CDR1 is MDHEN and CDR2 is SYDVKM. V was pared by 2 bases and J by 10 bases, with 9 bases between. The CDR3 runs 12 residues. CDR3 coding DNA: TGTGCCAGCAGTTTACAATCGGGGGAGCAGTTCTTC. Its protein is CASSLQSGEQFF.

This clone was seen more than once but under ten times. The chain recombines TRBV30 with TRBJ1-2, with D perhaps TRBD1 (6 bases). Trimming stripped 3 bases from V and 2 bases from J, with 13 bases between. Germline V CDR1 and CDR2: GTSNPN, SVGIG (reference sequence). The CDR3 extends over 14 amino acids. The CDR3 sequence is CAWRAPDRNYGYTF. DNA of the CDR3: TGTGCCTGGAGGGCTCCTGACAGGAACTATGGCTACACCTTC.

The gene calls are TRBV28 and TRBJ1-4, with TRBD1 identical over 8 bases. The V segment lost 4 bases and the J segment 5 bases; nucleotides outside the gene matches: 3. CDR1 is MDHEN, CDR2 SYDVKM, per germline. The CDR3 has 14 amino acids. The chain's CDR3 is CASSSRQGNEKLFF. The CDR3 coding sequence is TGTGCCAGCAGTTCACGACAGGGGAATGAAAAACTGTTTTTT.

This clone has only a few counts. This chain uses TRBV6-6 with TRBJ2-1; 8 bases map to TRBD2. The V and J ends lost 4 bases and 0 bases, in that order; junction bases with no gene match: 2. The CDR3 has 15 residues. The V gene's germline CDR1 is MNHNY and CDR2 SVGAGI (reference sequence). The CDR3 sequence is CASSSGTSSYNEQFF. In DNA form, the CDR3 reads TGTGCCAGCAGTTCCGGGACTAGCTCCTACAATGAGCAGTTCTTC.

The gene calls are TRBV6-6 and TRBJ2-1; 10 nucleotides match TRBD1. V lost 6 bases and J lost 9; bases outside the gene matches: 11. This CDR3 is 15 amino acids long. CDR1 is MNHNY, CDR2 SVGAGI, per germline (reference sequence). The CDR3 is CASSPSRTGGGEQFF. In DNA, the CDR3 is TGTGCCAGCAGCCCCTCTAGGACAGGGGGTGGTGAGCAGTTCTTC.

CDR3 amino acids: CASSLASDRAYEQYF. CDR3 nucleotide sequence: TGTGCCAGCAGCTTGGCCTCAGACAGAGCCTACGAGCAGTACTTC. The V and J genes are TRBV5-4 and TRBJ2-7; the D gene is possibly TRBD1 (5 bases). This CDR3 contains 15 residues. Germline-derived CDR1 and CDR2 are SGHNT and YYREEE (reference sequence). Trimming stripped 0 bases from V and 2 bases from J, with 12 bases between. Complete variable domain (other parts from reference TRBV5-4 and TRBJ2-7): ETGVTQSPTHLIKTRGQQVTLRCSSQSGHNTVSWYQQALGQGPQFIFQYYREEENGRGNFPPRFSGLQFPNYSSELNVNALELDDSALYLCASSLASDRAYEQYFGPGTRLTVT.

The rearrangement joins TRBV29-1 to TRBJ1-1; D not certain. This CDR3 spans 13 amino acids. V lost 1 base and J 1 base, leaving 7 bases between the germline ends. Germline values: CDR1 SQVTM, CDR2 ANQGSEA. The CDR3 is CSVEGRQNTEAFF. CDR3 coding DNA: TGCAGCGTTGAAGGTCGACAGAACACTGAAGCTTTCTTT.

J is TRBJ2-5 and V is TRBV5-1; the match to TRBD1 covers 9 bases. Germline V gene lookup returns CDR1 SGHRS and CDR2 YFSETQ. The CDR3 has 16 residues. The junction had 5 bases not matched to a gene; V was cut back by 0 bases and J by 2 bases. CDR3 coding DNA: TGCGCCAGCAGCTTGGGGGGGACAGGGCTTCAAGAGACCCAGTACTTC. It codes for CASSLGGTGLQETQYF.

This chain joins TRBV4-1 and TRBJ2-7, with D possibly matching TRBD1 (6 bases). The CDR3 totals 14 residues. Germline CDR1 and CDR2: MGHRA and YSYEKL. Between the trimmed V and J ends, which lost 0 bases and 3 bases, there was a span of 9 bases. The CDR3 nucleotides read TGCGCCAGCAGCCAAGATCAGGGGAACTACGAGCAGTACTTC. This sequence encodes CASSQDQGNYEQYF.

The CDR3 DNA reads TGTGCCAGCAGCCGGGACAGACCGAATCAGCCCCAGCATTTT. It codes for CASSRDRPNQPQHF. The chain uses TRBV7-2 and TRBJ1-5; TRBD1 matches 7 bases. Germline V CDR1 and CDR2: SGHTA, FQGNSA. This CDR3 region has 14 residues. J was trimmed by 4 bases and V by 5 bases; bases with no gene match: 5.

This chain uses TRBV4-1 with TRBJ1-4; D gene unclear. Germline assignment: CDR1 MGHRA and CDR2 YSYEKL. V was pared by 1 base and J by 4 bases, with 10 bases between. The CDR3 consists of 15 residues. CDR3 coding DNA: TGCGCCAGCAGCCAAGTGGGAGGAGATAATGAAAAACTGTTTTTT. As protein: CASSQVGGDNEKLFF.

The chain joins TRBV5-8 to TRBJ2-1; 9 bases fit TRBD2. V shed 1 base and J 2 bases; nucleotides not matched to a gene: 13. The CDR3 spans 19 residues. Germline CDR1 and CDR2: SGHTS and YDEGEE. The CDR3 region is CASSLMWAGGRDPYNEQFF. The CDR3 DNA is TGTGCCAGCAGCTTGATGTGGGCTGGCGGGAGGGACCCCTACAATGAGCAGTTCTTC.

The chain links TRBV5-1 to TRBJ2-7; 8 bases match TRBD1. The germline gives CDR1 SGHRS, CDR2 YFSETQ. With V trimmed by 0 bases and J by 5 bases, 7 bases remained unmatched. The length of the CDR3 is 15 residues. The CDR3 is CASSLGQGSWNEQYF. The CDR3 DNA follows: TGCGCCAGCAGCTTGGGACAGGGGTCCTGGAACGAGCAGTACTTC.

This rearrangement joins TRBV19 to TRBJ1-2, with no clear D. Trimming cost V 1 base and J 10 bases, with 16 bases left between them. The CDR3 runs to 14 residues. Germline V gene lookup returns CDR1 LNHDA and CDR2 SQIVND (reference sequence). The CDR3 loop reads CASSIVFGTEDYTF. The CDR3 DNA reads TGTGCCAGTAGTATAGTGTTCGGCACGGAGGACTACACCTTC.

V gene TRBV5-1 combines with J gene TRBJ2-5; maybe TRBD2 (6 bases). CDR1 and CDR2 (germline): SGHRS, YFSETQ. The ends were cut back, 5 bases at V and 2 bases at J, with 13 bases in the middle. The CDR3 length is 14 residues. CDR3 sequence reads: CASRPTAGQETQYF. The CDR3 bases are TGCGCCAGCAGACCTACGGCGGGGCAAGAGACCCAGTACTTC. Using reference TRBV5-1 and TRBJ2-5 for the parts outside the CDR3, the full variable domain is KAGVTQTPRYLIKTRGQQVTLSCSPISGHRSVSWYQQTPGQGLQFLFEYFSETQRNKGNFPGRFSGRQFSNSRSEMNVSTLELGDSALYLCASRPTAGQETQYFGPGTRLLVL.

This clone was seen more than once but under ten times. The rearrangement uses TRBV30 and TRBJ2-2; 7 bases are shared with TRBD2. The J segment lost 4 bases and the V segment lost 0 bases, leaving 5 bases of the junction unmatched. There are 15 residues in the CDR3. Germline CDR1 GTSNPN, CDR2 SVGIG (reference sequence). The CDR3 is CAWSVPAGFTGELFF. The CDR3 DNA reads TGTGCCTGGAGTGTTCCAGCGGGATTCACCGGGGAGCTGTTTTTT.

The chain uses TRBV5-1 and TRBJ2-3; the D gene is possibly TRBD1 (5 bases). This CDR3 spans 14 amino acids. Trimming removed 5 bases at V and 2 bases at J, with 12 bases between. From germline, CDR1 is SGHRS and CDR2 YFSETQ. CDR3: CASSSTGATDTQYF. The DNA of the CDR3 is TGCGCCAGCAGTTCTACAGGAGCCACAGATACGCAGTATTTT. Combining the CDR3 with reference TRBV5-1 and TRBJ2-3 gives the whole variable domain KAGVTQTPRYLIKTRGQQVTLSCSPISGHRSVSWYQQTPGQGLQFLFEYFSETQRNKGNFPGRFSGRQFSNSRSEMNVSTLELGDSALYLCASSSTGATDTQYFGPGTRLTVL.

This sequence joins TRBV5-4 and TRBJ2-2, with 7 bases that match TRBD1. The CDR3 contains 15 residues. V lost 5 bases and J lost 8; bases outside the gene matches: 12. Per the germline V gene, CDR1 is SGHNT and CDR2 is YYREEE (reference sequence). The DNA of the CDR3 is TGTGCCAGCAGTTCGGGACAGCAATATCGGGGGGAGCTGTTTTTT. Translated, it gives CASSSGQQYRGELFF.

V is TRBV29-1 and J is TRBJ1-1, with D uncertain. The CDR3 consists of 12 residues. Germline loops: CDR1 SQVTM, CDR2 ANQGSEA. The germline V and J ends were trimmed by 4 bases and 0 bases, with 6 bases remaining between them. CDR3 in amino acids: CSVGELNTEAFF. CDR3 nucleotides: TGCAGCGTTGGTGAGCTGAACACTGAAGCTTTCTTT.